The T cell receptor (beta chain) under discussion was sequenced for a study of Graves' ophthalmopathy and Graves' hyperthyroidism. TCR beta CDR3 amplification used RNA transcripts. HTBI-primed RT-PCR formed the first round, and a multiplex PCR formed the second. A single record per CDR3 protein comes from TCRdb applying MiXCR to the multiplex PCR reads. The sample records around 51,000 distinct CDR3 sequences, about 50% being singletons. Findings and limits, study-wide: Blood shared most expanded thyroid clonotypes above 0.001 frequency. Sensitivity of 65% to 71% and specificity of roughly 72% were achieved by the model that predicted ophthalmopathy progression. The 13-signature model separated ophthalmopathy from stable hyperthyroidism at 85% to 90% sensitivity and approximately 81% specificity.

This clonotype was counted once. Its target is not known. CDR1 is ENHRY and CDR2 is SYGVKD in the germline V gene. The CDR3 is made up of 16 amino acids. V was cut by 4 bases and J by 2 bases, with 14 bases left in between. The clonotype was recovered from an adult man with Graves' ophthalmopathy. Specimen: peripheral blood. The rearrangement links TRBV10-3 to TRBJ2-2; D perhaps matches TRBD2 (6 bases). Here the CDR3 DNA reads TGTGCCATCAGTGCCCCGGGGGAGCTAAACACCGGGGAGCTGTTTTTT. Residues: CAISAPGELNTGELFF.